The 27 T cell receptor beta chains presented below share a single source sample, sequenced in a study of cytomegalovirus exposure and HLA in healthy donors. In the PCR, 60 Vbeta and 13 Jbeta primers were used. Produced via immunoSEQ multiplex PCR; TCRdb's table is partial and in-frame only. The data show roughly 130,000 clones, about three quarters seen once. Source material: PBMCs. These receptors were taken from a man aged 40-49 years in good health and CMV-seropositive.

The chain combines TRBV5-1 with TRBJ2-7; TRBD1 matches at 7 bases. This CDR3 has 15 residues. The V segment lost 3 bases and the J segment 4 bases; nucleotides outside the gene matches: 10. The germline gives CDR1 SGHRS, CDR2 YFSETQ. The CDR3 here is CASSSLQGIEYEQYF. The CDR3 DNA reads as TGCGCCAGCAGCTCGTTACAGGGGATAGAGTACGAGCAGTACTTC.

In DNA form, the CDR3 reads TGCGCCAGCAGCCAAGAACGGAGTAGCGGGAGTTTTGGTGAGCAGTTCTTC. Its translation: CASSQERSSGSFGEQFF. This rearrangement joins TRBV4-1 to TRBJ2-1, with TRBD2 matching over 9 bases. The CDR3 length is 17 residues. Germline CDR1 is MGHRA and CDR2 is YSYEKL. After removal of 0 bases from V and 9 bases from J, the junction contained 12 bases not matched to a gene.

The chain combines TRBV13 with TRBJ2-7; D may be TRBD2 (5 bases). This CDR3 region has 17 residues. Germline V lookup: CDR1 PRHDT, CDR2 FYEKMQ (reference sequence). Between the trimmed V and J ends, which lost 5 bases and 7 bases, there was a span of 27 bases. CDR3 in amino acids: CASSKRGLQLPPGEQYF. The DNA for the CDR3 is TGTGCCAGCAGCAAGCGAGGACTTCAGTTGCCTCCGGGGGAGCAGTACTTC.

The chain joins TRBV27 to TRBJ2-7, with TRBD1 matching over 8 bases. The V gene's germline CDR1 is MNHEY and CDR2 SMNVEV (reference sequence). V was pared by 4 bases and J by 2 bases, with 4 bases of the junction left unmatched. The CDR3 runs 14 residues. CDR3 in amino acids: CASSWDRRTYEQYF. For the CDR3, the DNA is TGTGCCAGCAGTTGGGACAGGCGAACCTACGAGCAGTACTTC.

Only a few counts were recorded for this clone. This chain uses TRBV28 with TRBJ1-2; TRBD1 agrees at 7 bases. Germline CDR1 is MDHEN and CDR2 is SYDVKM. This CDR3 region has 18 residues. J was trimmed by 4 bases and V by 6 bases; bases with no gene match: 20. The chain's CDR3 is CASRSTTHGQVVFYGYTF. CDR3 nucleotide sequence: TGTGCCAGCAGATCAACAACCCACGGACAGGTCGTTTTCTATGGCTACACCTTC.

V and J are TRBV4-1 and TRBJ2-3, with 8 bases fitting TRBD1. V gave up 0 bases and J gave up 0 bases; unmatched junction bases: 8. The germline CDR1 and CDR2 sequences are MGHRA and YSYEKL. The CDR3 has 18 residues. Written as DNA, the CDR3 is TGCGCCAGCAGCCAAGATGCTACGGGACAGGTTAGCACAGATACGCAGTATTTT. It is translated as CASSQDATGQVSTDTQYF.

This sequence joins TRBV19 and TRBJ1-1; D perhaps matches TRBD1 (5 bases). The CDR3 length is 14 residues. Germline CDR1 LNHDA, CDR2 SQIVND (reference sequence). V lost 7 bases and J 2 bases, leaving 14 bases between the germline ends. CDR3 DNA sequence: TGTGCCAGTACCGTCTCGCAGGGAAACACTGAAGCTTTCTTT. Protein: CASTVSQGNTEAFF.

The rearrangement uses TRBV6-6 and TRBJ2-2, with 11 bases aligning to TRBD1. V shed 0 bases and J 5 bases; nucleotides not matched to a gene: 2. In germline, CDR1 is MNHNY, CDR2 SVGAGI (reference sequence). The CDR3 is made up of 16 amino acids. For the CDR3, the DNA is TGTGCCAGCAGTTACTCGGACAGGGGGCTAACCGGGGAGCTGTTTTTT. It encodes CASSYSDRGLTGELFF.

The chain carries TRBV30 and TRBJ1-2; TRBD1 is a possible D gene (5 bases). CDR1 is GTSNPN, CDR2 SVGIG, per germline (reference sequence). The CDR3 is made up of 11 amino acids. Between the trimmed V and J ends, which lost 1 base and 7 bases, there was a span of 7 bases. CDR3 sequence reads: CAWSEGVGYTF. In nucleotides, the CDR3 is TGTGCCTGGAGTGAAGGGGTTGGCTACACCTTC.

The table lists this clone with a few counts. The chain couples TRBV28 to TRBJ2-5; the D gene is possibly TRBD1 (6 bases). CDR3 length: 13 residues. Trimming removed 3 bases at V and 2 bases at J, with 7 bases between. The germline V gene encodes CDR1 MDHEN and CDR2 SYDVKM. The CDR3, as DNA: TGTGCCAGCAGTTTGAGGGGGCAAGAGACCCAGTACTTC. Translated, it gives CASSLRGQETQYF.

This clone came up a few times. The V and J genes are TRBV19 and TRBJ1-1; 11 positions agree with TRBD1. The germline V gene encodes CDR1 LNHDA and CDR2 SQIVND (reference sequence). V gave up 7 bases and J gave up 4 bases; unmatched junction bases: 5. The CDR3 consists of 14 residues. The CDR3 sequence is CASIWTGGRTEAFF. As DNA, the CDR3 is TGTGCCAGTATCTGGACAGGGGGCCGCACTGAAGCTTTCTTT.

The chain employs TRBV12-2 and TRBJ2-5; the table's TRBD2 call for D was not verified on the DNA. TRBV12-2 is an annotated pseudogene. This CDR3 has 14 amino acids. In DNA form, the CDR3 reads TGTGCAAGTCGCCCTGGGCGGGAACAAGAGACCCAGTACTTC. Protein sequence: CASRPGREQETQYF.

This chain connects TRBV30 to TRBJ2-3; no reliable D call. The CDR3 is 15 residues long. CDR1 is GTSNPN, CDR2 SVGIG, per germline (reference sequence). V was clipped by 1 base and J by 0 bases, with 11 bases between them. CDR3: CAWSEKTPSTDTQYF. DNA for the CDR3: TGTGCCTGGAGTGAAAAGACACCGAGCACAGATACGCAGTATTTT.

The sample holds a few counts of this clone. The rearrangement links TRBV19 to TRBJ1-6; D possibly corresponds to TRBD1 (5 bases). This CDR3 is built from 14 residues. V was clipped by 5 bases and J by 8 bases, with 13 bases between them. Germline V gene sequence: CDR1 LNHDA, CDR2 SQIVND (reference sequence). In nucleotides, the CDR3 is TGTGCCAGTAGTTGGGGCAGGGAATATTCACCCCTCCACTTT. It codes for CASSWGREYSPLHF.

There are a few counts of this clone. Other DNA sequences in this specimen translate into the identical CDR3. The V gene is TRBV5-1, the J gene TRBJ2-3; D not resolved. CDR1 SGHRS and CDR2 YFSETQ come from the germline V gene. This CDR3 region has 12 residues. Trimming shortened V by 5 bases and J by 0 bases, and 4 bases separated the two germline ends. The CDR3 DNA follows: TGCGCCAGCAGTCCTAGCACAGATACGCAGTATTTT. Protein product: CASSPSTDTQYF.

V gene TRBV7-9 combines with J gene TRBJ2-5; TRBD2 matches 9 bases. The V gene end was trimmed by 5 bases and the J gene end by 3 bases; junction bases not matched to a gene: 13. Germline assignment: CDR1 SEHNR and CDR2 FQNEAQ (reference sequence). The CDR3 consists of 17 residues. CDR3 loop: CASSPPSGKGVKETQYF. The CDR3 DNA reads as TGTGCCAGCAGCCCCCCTAGCGGGAAAGGGGTGAAAGAGACCCAGTACTTC.

CDR3 nucleotides: TGTGCCAGCAGCACACGGACTAGCGGTTACTACAATGAGCAGTTCTTC. It codes for CASSTRTSGYYNEQFF. This chain links TRBV11-2 with TRBJ2-1, with TRBD2 matching over 10 bases. Germline CDR1 and CDR2: SGHAT and FQNNGV. V was pared by 5 bases and J by 3 bases, with 7 bases of the junction left unmatched. CDR3 size: 16 residues.

This clone was observed once. The chain employs TRBV5-1 and TRBJ2-7; 10 bases fit TRBD1. CDR1 is SGHRS and CDR2 is YFSETQ in the germline V gene. The CDR3 length is 14 residues. The junction had 3 bases not matched to a gene; V was cut back by 3 bases and J by 3 bases. The CDR3 sequence: CASSSRTGGYEQYF. CDR3 DNA: TGCGCCAGCAGCTCCCGGACAGGGGGCTACGAGCAGTACTTC.

This clone appeared a few times. The V gene is TRBV5-1, the J gene TRBJ1-6, with TRBD1 identical over 7 bases. The length of the CDR3 is 16 residues. Per germline, CDR1 SGHRS and CDR2 YFSETQ. With V trimmed by 0 bases and J by 5 bases, 5 bases remained unmatched. The CDR3 region has the DNA TGCGCCAGCAGCTTGGAGTCAGGGGGGAATAATTCACCCCTCCACTTT. It specifies CASSLESGGNNSPLHF.

This clone was seen a single time. The V gene is TRBV19, the J gene TRBJ1-1, with TRBD1 identical over 8 bases. After removal of 3 bases from V and 7 bases from J, the junction contained 7 bases not matched to a gene. Germline V gene lookup returns CDR1 LNHDA and CDR2 SQIVND (reference sequence). The CDR3 contains 14 residues. Here the CDR3 reads CASSIRGPGGEAFF. The CDR3 DNA sequence: TGTGCCAGTAGTATCAGGGGGCCGGGTGGTGAAGCTTTCTTT.

The chain uses TRBV11-3 and TRBJ1-1; D is uncertain. The ends were cut back, 7 bases at V and 1 base at J, with 10 bases in the middle. The CDR3 extends over 13 amino acids. Germline CDR1 reads SGHNT; CDR2 reads YENEEA. The DNA of the CDR3 is TGTGCCAGCAACATAAGTCCGAACACTGAAGCTTTCTTT. Amino acids: CASNISPNTEAFF.

The V call is TRBV10-3, the J call TRBJ2-7; tentatively, D is TRBD1 (6 bases). The CDR3 consists of 13 residues. The V end was cut by 0 bases, the J end by 6 bases, with 9 bases between. Germline CDR1 reads ENHRY; CDR2 reads SYGVKD. CDR3 coding DNA: TGTGCCATCAGTGAGTCACAGGGTCGCGAGCAGTACTTC. Amino acids: CAISESQGREQYF.

This clone was detected only a few times. Other DNA sequences in this specimen translate into the identical CDR3. J is TRBJ1-1 and V is TRBV7-9, with 9 nucleotides matching TRBD1. The CDR3 loop spans 14 amino acids. The junction had 3 bases not matched to a gene; V was cut back by 4 bases and J by 3 bases. Germline V gives CDR1 SEHNR, CDR2 FQNEAQ (reference sequence). This CDR3 is CASSSGQGDTEAFF. The CDR3, as DNA: TGTGCCAGCAGCTCGGGACAGGGCGACACTGAAGCTTTCTTT.

This clone was seen once. The gene calls are TRBV19 and TRBJ2-2, with a tentative D call TRBD1 (5 bases). Per the germline V gene, CDR1 is LNHDA and CDR2 is SQIVND (reference sequence). The CDR3 covers 17 residues. Deletions cut 3 bases from V and 2 bases from J, with 16 bases between. The CDR3 DNA sequence: TGTGCCAGTAGTATGGACACGGTGTCTTTAAACACCGGGGAGCTGTTTTTT. Its translation is CASSMDTVSLNTGELFF.

This clone was counted between two and nine times. This chain connects TRBV28 to TRBJ1-5; TRBD1 aligns across 7 bases. CDR1 MDHEN and CDR2 SYDVKM come from the germline V gene. With V trimmed by 6 bases and J by 5 bases, 7 bases remained unmatched. The CDR3 totals 14 residues. The chain's CDR3 is CASRSDRAYQPQHF. In nucleotides, the CDR3 is TGTGCCAGCAGATCTGACAGGGCCTATCAGCCCCAGCATTTT.

This clone appeared a single time. V gene TRBV7-9 combines with J gene TRBJ2-3; D remains unclear. The CDR3 is made up of 14 amino acids. The V gene lost 5 bases and the J gene lost 5 bases, with 14 bases spanning the gap. The germline gives CDR1 SEHNR, CDR2 FQNEAQ (reference sequence). The CDR3 DNA sequence: TGTGCCAGCAGCCCCCCTTCTACGTTAGATACGCAGTATTTT. This encodes CASSPPSTLDTQYF. Full variable domain (missing parts from reference TRBV7-9 and TRBJ2-3): DTGVSQNPRHKITKRGQNVTFRCDPISEHNRLYWYRQTLGQGPEFLTYFQNEAQLEKSRLLSDRFSAERPKGSFSTLEIQRTEQGDSAMYLCASSPPSTLDTQYFGPGTRLTVL.

This clone was observed once. The V and J genes are TRBV28 and TRBJ1-4; D might be TRBD1 (5 bases). Looked up from germline, CDR1 is MDHEN and CDR2 is SYDVKM. The CDR3 consists of 14 residues. Trimming pared 8 bases from V and 8 bases from J, leaving 18 bases between. The CDR3 region is CASSVRGVEEKLFF. DNA for the CDR3: TGTGCCAGCTCCGTGCGGGGGGTGGAGGAAAAACTGTTTTTT. Complete variable domain (other parts from reference TRBV28 and TRBJ1-4): DVKVTQSSRYLVKRTGEKVFLECVQDMDHENMFWYRQDPGLGLRLIYFSYDVKMKEKGDIPEGYSVSREKKERFSLILESASTNQTSMYLCASSVRGVEEKLFFGSGTQLSVL.